This T cell receptor beta chain stems from a study of response to subunit inactivated influenza vaccine (dated 2018 in TCRdb). In terms of the full investigation: Deep quantitative profiling of the T cell receptor repertoire was used in the study to follow responses to a trivalent subunit inactivated influenza vaccine.

Overall study outcomes, separate from this receptor: It was suggested by the authors that each seasonal influenza vaccination may recruit only a limited number of new T cells.

This clonotype has a handful of counts. This receptor's antigen is unknown. No much larger clonotype is one base removed from it; base qualities were not supplied. Library method: RT-PCR. Sequencing instrument: Illumina HiSeq 2500. TCRdb cleaned the public reads at Q25 with fastp, built clones with MiXCR and kept in-frame beta chains. Rows matching on CDR3 protein sequence are summarized as one entry with the most common DNA and genes. Across this sample there are around 580,000 distinct CDR3 sequences, with 12% seen only once. 9.5% to 13% of the sample rests with the top ten. The sequence came from a man aged 50-59 years who received an inactivated influenza vaccine. Donor details come from another sample of the same person, matched by shared clones. Specimen: PBMCs from blood, collected on the day of vaccination.

CDR3 reads: CASSQTDRSYEQYF. In nucleotide form, the sequence is TGTGCCAGCAGCCAAACCGACAGGTCCTACGAGCAGTACTTC. The V gene is TRBV3-1 and the J gene is TRBJ2-7; tentative D gene TRBD1, with 6 bases matching. Based on the germline V gene (reference sequence), the CDR1 and CDR2 sequences are LGHDT and YNNKEL. V is pared back by 2 bases and J by 1 base, with 9 bases lying between the germline termini. Measured from the cysteine to the phenylalanine, the CDR3 is 14 residues long. CDR3 DNA only is kept here, 42 bases in frame from base 1.